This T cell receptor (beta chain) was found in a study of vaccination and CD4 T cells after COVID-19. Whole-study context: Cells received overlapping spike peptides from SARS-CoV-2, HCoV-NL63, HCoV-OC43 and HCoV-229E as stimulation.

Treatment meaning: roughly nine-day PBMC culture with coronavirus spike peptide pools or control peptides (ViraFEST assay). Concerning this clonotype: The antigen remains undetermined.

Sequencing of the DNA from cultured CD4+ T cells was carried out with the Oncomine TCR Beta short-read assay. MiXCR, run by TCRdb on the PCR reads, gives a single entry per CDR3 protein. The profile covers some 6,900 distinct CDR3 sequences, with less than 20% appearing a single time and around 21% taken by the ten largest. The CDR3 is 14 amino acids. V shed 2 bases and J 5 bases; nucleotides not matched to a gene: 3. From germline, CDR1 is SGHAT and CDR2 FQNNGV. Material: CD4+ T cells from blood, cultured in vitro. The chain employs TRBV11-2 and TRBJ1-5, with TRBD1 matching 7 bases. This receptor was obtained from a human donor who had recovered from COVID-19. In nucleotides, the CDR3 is TGTGCCAGCAGCTTAAACACAGGGGATCAGCCCCAGCATTTT. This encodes CASSLNTGDQPQHF.